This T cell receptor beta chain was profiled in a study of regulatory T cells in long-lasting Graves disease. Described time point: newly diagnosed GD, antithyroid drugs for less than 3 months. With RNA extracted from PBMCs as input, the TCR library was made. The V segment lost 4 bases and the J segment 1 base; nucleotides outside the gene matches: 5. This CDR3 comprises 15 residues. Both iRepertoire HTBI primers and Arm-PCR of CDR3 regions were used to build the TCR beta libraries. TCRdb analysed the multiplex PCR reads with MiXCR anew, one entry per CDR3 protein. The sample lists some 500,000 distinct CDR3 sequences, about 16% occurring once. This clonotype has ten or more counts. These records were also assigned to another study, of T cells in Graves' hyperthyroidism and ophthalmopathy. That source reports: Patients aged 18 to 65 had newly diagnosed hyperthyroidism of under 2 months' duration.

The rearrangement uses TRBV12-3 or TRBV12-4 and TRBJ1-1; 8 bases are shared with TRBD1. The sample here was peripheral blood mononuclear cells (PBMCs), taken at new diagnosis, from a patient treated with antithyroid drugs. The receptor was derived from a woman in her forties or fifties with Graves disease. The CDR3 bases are TGTGCCAGCAGTTCCGCTGGACAGGGGAACACTGAAGCTTTCTTT. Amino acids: CASSSAGQGNTEAFF.